These 17 T cell receptor beta chains were all obtained from the same sample, sequenced in a study of cytomegalovirus exposure and HLA in healthy donors. PCR employed 60 Vbeta and 13 Jbeta primers. TCRdb's copy holds only in-frame clones and misses some; the assay was immunoSEQ multiplex PCR. The table has over 100,000 clones, around 75% seen once; the top ten hold nearly 0.9%. The sample consisted of PBMCs. The source is a woman aged 25 to 39 in good health and CMV-seronegative.

The genes are TRBV4-1 and TRBJ2-7; TRBD2 might be the D (5 bases). The germline V gene has CDR1 MGHRA and CDR2 YSYEKL. There are 15 residues in the CDR3. V was clipped by 1 base and J by 2 bases, with 12 bases between them. The CDR3 sequence: CASSQGESPAYEQYF. The CDR3 region has the DNA TGCGCCAGCAGCCAAGGGGAGTCTCCGGCCTACGAGCAGTACTTC.

The J gene is TRBJ2-5, the V gene TRBV28, with D tentatively TRBD1 (5 bases). The germline V and J ends were trimmed by 2 bases and 5 bases, with 9 bases remaining between them. There are 13 residues in the CDR3. Germline V CDR1 and CDR2: MDHEN, SYDVKM. The CDR3 sequence: CASSLQGGETQYF. The CDR3 coding sequence is TGTGCCAGCAGTTTACAGGGCGGCGAGACCCAGTACTTC.

The J gene is TRBJ2-7, the V gene TRBV27, with D maybe TRBD2 (5 bases). The length of the CDR3 is 17 residues. V shed 5 bases and J shed 6 bases, with 26 bases lying between them. Germline V lookup: CDR1 MNHEY, CDR2 SMNVEV (reference sequence). The CDR3 nucleotides read TGTGCCAGCAGTCTCTATCCCCCCACTAGTCCCAGCTTCGAGCAGTACTTC. This encodes CASSLYPPTSPSFEQYF.

The rearrangement links TRBV4-3 to TRBJ2-7; TRBD1 matches at 7 bases. The J segment lost 4 bases and the V segment lost 0 bases, leaving 6 bases of the junction unmatched. The germline gives CDR1 LGHNA, CDR2 YSLEER. The CDR3 sequence is 15 residues long. CDR3 amino acids: CASSQDRQGPYEQYF. Here the CDR3 DNA reads TGCGCCAGCAGCCAAGACCGACAGGGTCCTTACGAGCAGTACTTC.

The rearrangement links TRBV6-1 to TRBJ1-1; TRBD1 aligns across 7 bases. The germline CDR1 and CDR2 sequences are MNHNS and SASEGT. V dropped 8 bases and J dropped 3; count of bases not matched to a gene: 9. This CDR3 has 14 residues. The CDR3 here is CASLQGRWYTEAFF. The CDR3 DNA reads TGTGCCAGCTTACAGGGGCGTTGGTACACTGAAGCTTTCTTT.

The genes are TRBV10-1 and TRBJ1-1; a possible D gene is TRBD1 (6 bases). The V gene's germline CDR1 is WNHNN and CDR2 SYGVQD (reference sequence). This CDR3 comprises 15 residues. V was shortened by 8 bases and J by 1 base, with 17 bases between the two germline ends. This chain's CDR3 is CASSKDSNPNTEAFF. The CDR3 DNA reads as TGCGCCAGCTCAAAGGACAGTAACCCGAACACTGAAGCTTTCTTT.

The rearrangement links TRBV4-2 to TRBJ1-3, with TRBD1 matching 10 bases. After removal of 6 bases from V and 3 bases from J, the junction contained 5 bases not matched to a gene. This CDR3 comprises 15 residues. Germline V gene data show CDR1 as LGHNA and CDR2 as YNFKEQ. The CDR3 here is CASSLDRGNGNTIYF. The CDR3 coding sequence is TGTGCCAGCAGTTTGGACAGGGGGAATGGAAACACCATATATTTT.

This clone was seen more than once but under ten times. The chain combines TRBV30 with TRBJ1-2, with TRBD1 matching over 8 bases. Germline CDR1 is GTSNPN and CDR2 is SVGIG (reference sequence). The CDR3 extends over 13 amino acids. After removal of 3 bases from V and 5 bases from J, the junction contained 5 bases not matched to a gene. CDR3 region: CAWRGGQEYGYTF. CDR3 in DNA: TGTGCCTGGAGGGGGGGACAGGAATATGGCTACACCTTC.

J is TRBJ2-7 and V is TRBV29-1, with D maybe TRBD2 (7 bases). V lost 6 bases and J lost 3, with 15 bases in between. Per the germline V gene, CDR1 is SQVTM and CDR2 is ANQGSEA. The CDR3 sequence is 13 residues long. The CDR3 region is CSVAKGEGYEQYF. The CDR3 coding sequence is TGCAGCGTGGCAAAGGGGGAGGGCTACGAGCAGTACTTC.

This clone has just a few counts. The chain links TRBV6-5 to TRBJ2-7; 9 bases are shared with TRBD2. Germline V gene lookup returns CDR1 MNHEY and CDR2 SVGAGI. CDR3 length: 16 residues. Unmatched junction bases numbered 15, after V lost 0 bases and J lost 12 bases. The CDR3 DNA sequence: TGTGCCAGCAGTTACTCGACTTTAGCGGGAGTGATGAACCGGTACTTC. This translates into CASSYSTLAGVMNRYF.

The genes are TRBV10-3 and TRBJ1-6; D perhaps matches TRBD1 (5 bases). V dropped 2 bases and J dropped 1 base, with 9 bases sitting between them. The germline gives CDR1 ENHRY, CDR2 SYGVKD. The CDR3 covers 16 residues. CDR3 protein: CAISEGGGSYNSPLHF. Here the CDR3 DNA reads TGTGCCATCAGTGAGGGCGGGGGGTCCTATAATTCACCCCTCCACTTT.

By sample share, this clone is medium-sized. The chain uses TRBV5-5 and TRBJ1-1; TRBD1 is a possible D gene (5 bases). Germline loops: CDR1 SGHKS, CDR2 YYEKEE (reference sequence). V was shortened by 3 bases and J by 3 bases, with 6 bases between the two germline ends. The CDR3 extends over 12 amino acids. This CDR3 reads CASSSTDTEAFF. The CDR3 DNA reads TGTGCCAGCAGCTCGACAGACACTGAAGCTTTCTTT.

This clone was observed many times. The chain recombines TRBV19 with TRBJ1-5; 7 bases agree with TRBD1. CDR1 is LNHDA, CDR2 SQIVND, per germline (reference sequence). There are 14 residues in the CDR3. V was pared by 3 bases and J by 7 bases, with 6 bases of the junction left unmatched. The CDR3 DNA is TGTGCCAGTAGTATTCCAAGGGGGCTGCAGCCCCAGCATTTT. Protein sequence: CASSIPRGLQPQHF.

CDR3 sequence (DNA): TGTGCCAGCAGCCTACAGGGCTGGCTCTATGGCTACACCTTC. This encodes CASSLQGWLYGYTF. This chain links TRBV7-9 with TRBJ1-2, with a tentative D call TRBD1 (6 bases). Germline V gene data show CDR1 as SEHNR and CDR2 as FQNEAQ (reference sequence). This CDR3 has 14 residues. The V gene lost 5 bases and the J gene lost 4 bases, with 14 bases spanning the gap. The full variable domain, rest sourced from reference TRBV7-9 and TRBJ1-2, is DTGVSQNPRHKITKRGQNVTFRCDPISEHNRLYWYRQTLGQGPEFLTYFQNEAQLEKSRLLSDRFSAERPKGSFSTLEIQRTEQGDSAMYLCASSLQGWLYGYTFGSGTRLTVV.

This chain links TRBV2 with TRBJ1-5; D unresolved. The CDR3 runs 15 residues. The V end lost 2 bases, the J end lost 1 base, and 9 bases lay between the germline ends. Germline values: CDR1 SNHLY, CDR2 FYNNEI. The CDR3: CASSEQALSNQPQHF. In nucleotides, the CDR3 is TGTGCCAGCAGTGAACAGGCGTTGAGCAATCAGCCCCAGCATTTT.

This chain uses TRBV13 with TRBJ2-7; a weak D match, TRBD2 (5 bases). V was pared by 4 bases and J by 12 bases, with 19 bases between. The CDR3 has 13 amino acids. Germline values: CDR1 PRHDT, CDR2 FYEKMQ (reference sequence). CDR3 protein: CASSSLGGSVRYF. CDR3 coding DNA: TGTGCCAGCAGCTCCCTCGGAGGCAGCGTTCGGTACTTC. The full variable domain, its missing parts supplied by reference TRBV13 and TRBJ2-7, is AAGVIQSPRHLIKEKRETATLKCYPIPRHDTVYWYQQGPGQDPQFLISFYEKMQSDKGSIPDRFSAQQFSDYHSELNMSSLELGDSALYFCASSSLGGSVRYFGPGTRLTVT.

V and J are TRBV25-1 and TRBJ1-1; D gene ambiguous. V dropped 0 bases and J dropped 4 bases, with 21 bases sitting between them. This CDR3 has 18 amino acids. Germline values: CDR1 MGHDK, CDR2 SYGVNS. The CDR3 DNA reads TGTGCCAGCAGTGAATACCTTGATACGTTCGAGGAAGGCACTGAAGCTTTCTTT. It codes for CASSEYLDTFEEGTEAFF.